These 12 T cell receptor beta chains were sequenced from one sample in a study of beta chain features in type 1 diabetes. Overall study findings and caveats: Type 1 diabetes patients showed a moderate but significant shortening of TCRB CDR3s in all four CD4+ subsets.

Antigen specificity for these receptors is unknown. Since all of the isolated RNA was reverse transcribed, expressed TCRB transcripts were what got sequenced. Clones were sequenced by immunoSEQ multiplex PCR, and TCRdb holds only the in-frame ones, with some missing. The sample includes more than 300,000 clones, around 9.3% of them seen just once. The sample taken for sequencing was central memory CD4+ T cells from blood. All receptors derive from a man under 40 with type 1 diabetes.

The chain employs TRBV30 and TRBJ2-4; D call uncertain. Per germline, CDR1 GTSNPN and CDR2 SVGIG (reference sequence). CDR3 length: 13 amino acids. V gave up 1 base and J gave up 0 bases, with 4 bases separating them. The CDR3: CAWSERAKNIQYF. The CDR3 nucleotides are TGTGCCTGGAGTGAGAGAGCCAAAAACATTCAGTACTTC. Complete variable domain (other parts from reference TRBV30 and TRBJ2-4): SQTIHQWPATLVQPVGSPLSLECTVEGTSNPNLYWYRQAAGRGLQLLFYSVGIGQISSEVPQNLSASRPQDRQFILSSKKLLLSDSGFYLCAWSERAKNIQYFGAGTRLSVL.

The CDR3, as DNA: TGTGCCATCAGTGGGCGTTCGAAAGTTTCAGATACGCAGTATTTT. The encoded protein is CAISGRSKVSDTQYF. The chain has TRBV10-3 and TRBJ2-3, with no clear D. Germline V gene sequence: CDR1 ENHRY, CDR2 SYGVKD. The length of the CDR3 is 15 residues. Trimming shortened V by 4 bases and J by 4 bases, and 15 bases separated the two germline ends.

This clone was observed a handful of times. This sequence joins TRBV7-8 and TRBJ2-7; unclear D gene. CDR3 length equals 13 residues. The germline V and J ends were trimmed by 2 bases and 4 bases, with 9 bases remaining between them. Germline V lookup: CDR1 SGHVS, CDR2 FQNEAQ. CDR3 DNA: TGTGCCAGCAGCTTAAAGGCGGAGTACGAGCAGTACTTC. This gives the protein CASSLKAEYEQYF.

This clone showed up just a few times. The chain carries TRBV28 and TRBJ1-5; D is possibly TRBD1 (5 bases). CDR3 length: 13 amino acids. Germline V CDR1 and CDR2: MDHEN, SYDVKM. V gave up 6 bases and J gave up 7 bases, with 13 bases separating them. The CDR3 DNA sequence: TGTGCCAGCAGGGGGGGGAGTTTACAGCCCCAGCATTTT. Amino acid sequence: CASRGGSLQPQHF.

There are a few counts of this clone. V and J are TRBV5-6 and TRBJ2-3; 9 positions match TRBD1. The ends lost 8 bases at V and 7 bases at J; junction bases unmatched: 8. This CDR3 contains 13 residues. CDR1 and CDR2 from the germline V gene are SGHDT and YYEEEE. CDR3 in DNA: TGTGCCAGTAACAGGGGGCGCATAAATACGCAGTATTTT. Amino acids: CASNRGRINTQYF.

The chain has TRBV2 and TRBJ1-6; D is possibly TRBD1 (6 bases). V dropped 7 bases and J dropped 6 bases, with 10 bases sitting between them. The CDR3 totals 13 residues. The V gene's germline CDR1 is SNHLY and CDR2 FYNNEI. The CDR3 spells CASKRDTNSPLHF. The CDR3 DNA follows: TGTGCCAGCAAACGGGACACTAATTCACCCCTCCACTTT.

V is TRBV15 and J is TRBJ2-3; 13 bases align to TRBD2. This CDR3 has 16 amino acids. The germline gives CDR1 LNHNV, CDR2 YYDKDF (reference sequence). The V segment lost 5 bases and the J segment 5 bases; nucleotides outside the gene matches: 7. CDR3 in amino acids: CATSPRTSGGLDTQYF. CDR3 bases: TGTGCCACCAGCCCCCGGACTAGCGGGGGATTAGATACGCAGTATTTT. Combining the CDR3 with reference TRBV15 and TRBJ2-3 gives the whole variable domain DAMVIQNPRYQVTQFGKPVTLSCSQTLNHNVMYWYQQKSSQAPKLLFHYYDKDFNNEADTPDNFQSRRPNTSFCFLDIRSPGLGDTAMYLCATSPRTSGGLDTQYFGPGTRLTVL.

This clone was observed a few times. The chain joins TRBV9 to TRBJ2-1; the match to TRBD2 covers 13 bases. J lost 5 bases, V lost 3 bases, and 2 bases had no gene match. The CDR3 is 15 residues long. Germline lookup yields CDR1 SGDLS and CDR2 YYNGEE. CDR3 sequence reads: CASSAGLAGDNEQFF. CDR3 DNA: TGTGCCAGCAGCGCTGGACTAGCGGGGGACAATGAGCAGTTCTTC.

This clone was seen more than once but under ten times. The chain has TRBV5-4 and TRBJ1-2; D is unclear. Germline assignment: CDR1 SGHNT and CDR2 YYREEE (reference sequence). Trimming took off 4 bases at V and 2 bases at J, with 9 bases between the two ends. This CDR3 comprises 13 residues. This CDR3 reads CASSQDGNYGYTF. The CDR3 region has the DNA TGTGCCAGCAGCCAGGACGGGAACTATGGCTACACCTTC.

This clone showed up just a few times. The chain recombines TRBV7-2 with TRBJ2-3; no clear D gene. CDR3 length equals 12 residues. V lost 7 bases and J 5 bases, leaving 10 bases between the germline ends. CDR1 SGHTA and CDR2 FQGNSA come from the germline V gene. CDR3 sequence: CASIGSGDTQYF. The CDR3, as DNA: TGTGCCAGCATAGGGTCCGGAGATACGCAGTATTTT.

The J gene is TRBJ1-5, the V gene TRBV19; TRBD1 might be the D (5 bases). Trimming stripped 9 bases from V and 7 bases from J, with 16 bases between. The CDR3 is 13 amino acids. The V gene's germline CDR1 is LNHDA and CDR2 SQIVND (reference sequence). CDR3 nucleotide sequence: TGTGCCAGCGTCGGGGGGGGTCGGCAGCCCCAGCATTTT. Protein sequence: CASVGGGRQPQHF. Full variable domain (missing parts from reference TRBV19 and TRBJ1-5): DGGITQSPKYLFRKEGQNVTLSCEQNLNHDAMYWYRQDPGQGLRLIYYSQIVNDFQKGDIAEGYSVSREKKESFPLTVTSAQKNPTAFYLCASVGGGRQPQHFGDGTRLSIL.

The chain uses TRBV5-1 and TRBJ2-1; 13 nucleotides match TRBD2. Germline lookup yields CDR1 SGHRS and CDR2 YFSETQ. J lost 15 bases, V lost 1 base, and 7 bases had no gene match. The CDR3 extends over 14 amino acids. The DNA of the CDR3 is TGCGCCAGCAGCTTGACTAGCGGGGGGGCCAACTGGTTCTTC. The encoded protein is CASSLTSGGANWFF.